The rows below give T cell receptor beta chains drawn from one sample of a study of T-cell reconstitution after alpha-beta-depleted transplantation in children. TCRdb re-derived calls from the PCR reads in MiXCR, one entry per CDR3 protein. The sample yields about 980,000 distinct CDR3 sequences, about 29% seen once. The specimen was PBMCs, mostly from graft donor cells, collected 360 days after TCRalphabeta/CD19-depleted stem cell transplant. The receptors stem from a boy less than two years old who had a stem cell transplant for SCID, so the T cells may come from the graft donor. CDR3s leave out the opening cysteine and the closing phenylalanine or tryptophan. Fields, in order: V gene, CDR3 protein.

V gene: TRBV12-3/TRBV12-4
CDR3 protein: ASRGVRTGELF

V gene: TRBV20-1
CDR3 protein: SARPAGYGTGELF

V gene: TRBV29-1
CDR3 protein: SVVRGGATDTQY

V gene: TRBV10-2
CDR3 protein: ASSEQDTQY

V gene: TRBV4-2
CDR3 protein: ASSQEDRGLYYEQY

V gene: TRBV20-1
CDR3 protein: SARVEGADTQY

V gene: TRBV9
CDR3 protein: ASSVGTSFNEQF

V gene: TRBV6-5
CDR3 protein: ASSYGVNQPQH

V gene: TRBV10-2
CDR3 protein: ASRTFDRGPRSPLH

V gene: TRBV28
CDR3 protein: ASSLGGPQYEQY

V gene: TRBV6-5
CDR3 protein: ASSHTATGEKLF

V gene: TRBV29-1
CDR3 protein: SVGHQGSEQY

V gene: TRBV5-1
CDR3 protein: ASSGGTSALGETQY

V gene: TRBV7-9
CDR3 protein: ASSARTEYEQY

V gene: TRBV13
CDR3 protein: ASSLSTFYRDKGRNIQY

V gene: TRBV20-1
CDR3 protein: SALPIPDTQY

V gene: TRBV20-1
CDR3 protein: SALPTDTQY

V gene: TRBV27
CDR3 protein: ASTPRGDYNEQF

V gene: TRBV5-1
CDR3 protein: ASSLQYGISGANVLT

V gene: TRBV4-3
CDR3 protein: ASSKGGEAEAF

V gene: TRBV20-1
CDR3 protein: SARTRDRYTGELF

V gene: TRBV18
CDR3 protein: ASSPGTSNTEAF

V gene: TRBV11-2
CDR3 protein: ASSPHWGGRETQY

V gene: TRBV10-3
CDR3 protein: AITPDFYNEQF

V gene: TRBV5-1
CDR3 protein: ASSLQGATNEKLF

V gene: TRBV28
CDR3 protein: ASSFGDRAKAEAF

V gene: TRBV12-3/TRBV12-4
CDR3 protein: ASSPFGEGSGLLQSQY

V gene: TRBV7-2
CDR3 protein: ASSLIRLQALDTQY

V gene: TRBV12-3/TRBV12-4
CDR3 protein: ASSLGGKGEQY

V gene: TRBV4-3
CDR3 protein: ASSQDDGFNNEQF

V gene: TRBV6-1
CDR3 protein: ASSPQPFLGGNQPQH

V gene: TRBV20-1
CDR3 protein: SARAPTGTRTEAF